The present T cell receptor (beta chain) was sequenced within a study of OX40 agonist ivuxolimab in advanced cancers. At the level of the study: Patients treated during dose escalation were battling hepatocellular carcinoma, melanoma, renal cell or head and neck cancer. Broader study findings: Low normalized clonal expansion also occurred in some nonresponding patients.

V lost 1 base, J lost 0 bases, and 13 bases lay in between. Germline-derived CDR1 and CDR2 are ENHRY and SYGVKD. The CDR3 is 17 residues long. A remark on this clone: Its antigen is not known.

Using immunoSEQ multiplex PCR, the repertoire was profiled, and TCRdb retains in-frame clones only, with some absent. This sample has 53,000 or so clones, with 85% to 90% found just once. This TCR derives from an adult with an advanced solid tumor such as melanoma, head and neck, liver or kidney cancer. This material consisted of CD4+ or CD8+ T cells sorted from blood, taken in a trial of the OX40 agonist ivuxolimab. This chain joins TRBV10-3 and TRBJ1-5, with D uncertain. The CDR3 DNA is TGTGCCATCAGTGAGTTCGGGGAGGGCAATAGCAATCAGCCCCAGCATTTT. Its protein product is CAISEFGEGNSNQPQHF.